The T cell receptor (beta chain) under discussion was sequenced for a study of T-cell memory formation after mild COVID-19. About the research overall: Each donor largely had its own TCR clusters. Study results and limitations: Clones that contracted from day 15 to 85 had balanced CD4/CD8; later expanders were CD4+ biased. Detection of some responders pre-infection suggested pre-existing cross-reactive memory T cells participated.

Constant-segment-primed 5'RACE gave TCR alpha and TCR beta cDNA libraries with sample barcodes and UMIs. TCRdb recomputed calls from the 5' RACE reads with MiXCR, one row per CDR3 protein. The table lists approximately 500,000 distinct CDR3 sequences, more than 20% of them singletons. The V gene end was trimmed by 6 bases and the J gene end by 3 bases; junction bases not matched to a gene: 4. CDR3 size: 12 residues. In germline, CDR1 is DFQATT, CDR2 SNEGSKA (reference sequence). A few counts support this clonotype. As yet, its antigen is unknown. The specimen was PBMCs or a T cell subset sorted from them (not recorded which). The V gene is TRBV20-1, the J gene TRBJ2-7; 8 bases fit TRBD1. The origin of this receptor is an adult woman who had mild COVID-19 (a few samples of this study predate the infection). Cell type and time point are not known. CDR3 sequence reads: CSATQGGYEQYF. For the CDR3, the DNA is TGCAGTGCCACACAGGGGGGCTACGAGCAGTACTTC.